The rows below give T cell receptor beta chains drawn from one sample of a study of T cell repertoires in cytomegalovirus infection. For these TCRs, the target antigens are not known. One entry per CDR3 protein, called by TCRdb with MiXCR from the reads. The sample consists of approximately 990,000 distinct CDR3 sequences, approximately 32% of them appearing once. The sample in question was cultured CD8+ T cells from PBMCs, obtained from culture after CMV antigen stimulation. Receptors originate from a human donor in good health (CMV status not recorded). Some clones in this sample may be carry-over from other donors' samples. Each CDR3 is given with its conserved first and last residue. The D gene is left open where the match is weak. Size values are once, few and many counts, or a class for expanded clones, and some rows have none.

>TRBJ1-1|NA|few|TRBV27|14
CASRPGQAWAEAFF
TGTGCCAGCAGACCCGGACAAGCCTGGGCTGAAGCTTTCTTT
>TRBJ1-1|NA|once|TRBV6-6|14
CASRNPGEMTEAFF
TGTGCCAGCAGGAACCCGGGGGAGATGACTGAAGCTTTCTTT
>TRBJ2-3|TRBD1|NA|TRBV20-1|15
CSAPPQQGADDTQYF
TGCAGTGCTCCCCCCCAACAGGGGGCTGACGATACGCAGTATTTT
>TRBJ1-2|NA|NA|TRBV6-1|13
CASSYTAYYGYTF
TGTGCCAGCAGTTATACAGCGTACTATGGCTACACCTTC
>TRBJ2-3|NA|many|TRBV6-5|16
CASSYPREQGRDTQYF
TGTGCCAGCAGTTACCCCCGCGAGCAGGGGAGAGATACGCAGTATTTT
>TRBJ2-1|NA|NA|TRBV4-1|14
CASSPAGPYNEQFF
TGCGCCAGCAGCCCGGCGGGCCCCTACAATGAGCAGTTCTTC
>TRBJ2-1|NA|NA|TRBV27|15
CASSTHEGSYNEQFF
TGTGCCAGCAGTACTCATGAGGGCTCCTACAATGAGCAGTTCTTC
>TRBJ1-5|TRBD1|few|TRBV7-3|16
CASSLPSDRINQPQHF
TGTGCCAGCAGCTTACCCTCGGACAGGATCAATCAGCCCCAGCATTTT
>TRBJ1-1|NA|many|TRBV7-8|11
CASSLRGDAFF
TGTGCCAGCAGCTTACGGGGAGATGCTTTCTTT
>TRBJ1-1|NA|NA|TRBV5-6|15
CASSREGGLNTEAFF
TGTGCCAGCAGCCGTGAGGGCGGATTGAACACTGAAGCTTTCTTT
>TRBJ1-1|NA|once|TRBV20-1|14
CSARGLGEGTEAFF
TGCAGTGCTAGAGGTCTGGGAGAGGGAACTGAAGCTTTCTTT
>TRBJ2-1|NA|NA|TRBV4-1|18
CASSQQPGGGDWYNEQFF
TGCGCCAGCAGCCAACAGCCGGGGGGCGGGGACTGGTACAATGAGCAGTTCTTC
>TRBJ2-1|TRBD2|NA|TRBV7-9|14
CASRSGGAANEQFF
TGTGCCAGCCGGAGCGGGGGGGCCGCTAATGAGCAGTTCTTC
>TRBJ2-2|TRBD2|NA|TRBV27|16
CASSPGLAGEYGELFF
TGTGCCAGCAGTCCCGGACTAGCGGGGGAGTACGGGGAGCTGTTTTTT
>TRBJ1-1|NA|few|TRBV28|15
CASSSWGLMNTEAFF
TGTGCCAGCAGTTCCTGGGGTCTCATGAACACTGAAGCTTTCTTT
>TRBJ2-3|TRBD2|few|TRBV7-8|14
CASSLEVAGGPQYF
TGTGCCAGCAGCTTAGAAGTTGCGGGGGGACCGCAGTATTTT
>TRBJ2-2|NA|many|TRBV7-6|14
CASSSNIVSGELFF
TGTGCCAGCAGCTCGAATATTGTAAGCGGGGAGCTGTTTTTT
>TRBJ1-6|TRBD1|NA|TRBV10-2|15
CASRGGQGANSPLHF
TGCGCCAGCAGGGGTGGACAGGGGGCTAATTCACCCCTCCACTTT
>TRBJ2-3|TRBD2|many|TRBV7-2|18
CASSFRLRTSEAGDTQYF
TGTGCCAGCAGCTTTCGGTTGAGGACTAGCGAGGCGGGGGATACGCAGTATTTT
>TRBJ2-4|NA|NA|TRBV27|13
CASSLSSLGIQYF
TGTGCCAGCAGTTTATCCTCCCTCGGCATTCAGTACTTC
>TRBJ2-3|NA|once|TRBV2|13
CARGDRSTDTQYF
TGTGCCAGGGGGGACCGTAGCACAGATACGCAGTATTTT
>TRBJ2-1|TRBD2|NA|TRBV3-1|14
CASSPAGWAGVLFF
TGTGCCAGCAGCCCCGCGGGTTGGGCGGGGGTGTTGTTCTTC
>TRBJ2-1|TRBD2|few|TRBV25-1|18
CASSTMSTAGGRYNEQFF
TGTGCCAGCAGTACGATGTCGACAGCGGGGGGGCGGTACAATGAGCAGTTCTTC
>TRBJ2-1|TRBD1|NA|TRBV28|15
CASSLSETGIDEQFF
TGTGCCAGCAGTTTATCCGAGACAGGGATCGATGAGCAGTTCTTC
>TRBJ2-1|NA|few|TRBV7-9|15
CASSSEGRPYNEQFF
TGTGCCAGCAGTTCGGAAGGGAGACCCTACAATGAGCAGTTCTTC
>TRBJ2-3|NA|few|TRBV7-9|14
CASSLGTIGDTQYF
TGTGCCAGCAGCTTAGGTACAATTGGGGATACGCAGTATTTT
>TRBJ2-1|TRBD2|many|TRBV27|15
CASSLDPLSGVEQFF
TGTGCCAGCAGTTTAGACCCACTAAGCGGGGTGGAGCAGTTCTTC
>TRBJ1-5|NA|NA|TRBV27|15
CASKPLGGRNQPQHF
TGTGCCAGCAAACCTCTAGGGGGGCGCAATCAGCCCCAGCATTTT